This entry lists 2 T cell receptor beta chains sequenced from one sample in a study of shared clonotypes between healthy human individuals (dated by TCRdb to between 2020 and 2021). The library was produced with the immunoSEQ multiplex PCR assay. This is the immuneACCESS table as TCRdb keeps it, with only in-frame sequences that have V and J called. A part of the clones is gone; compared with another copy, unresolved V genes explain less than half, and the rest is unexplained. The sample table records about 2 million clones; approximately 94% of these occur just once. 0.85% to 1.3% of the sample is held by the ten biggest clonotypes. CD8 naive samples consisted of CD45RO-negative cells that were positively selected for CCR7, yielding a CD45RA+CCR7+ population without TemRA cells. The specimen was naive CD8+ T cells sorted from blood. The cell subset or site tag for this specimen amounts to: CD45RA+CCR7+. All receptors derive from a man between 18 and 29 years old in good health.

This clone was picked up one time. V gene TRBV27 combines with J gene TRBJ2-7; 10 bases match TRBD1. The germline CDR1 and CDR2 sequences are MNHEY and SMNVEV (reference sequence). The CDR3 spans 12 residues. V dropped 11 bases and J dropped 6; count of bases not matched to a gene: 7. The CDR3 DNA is TGTGCCCCAGGGACAGGGGCCTGCGAGCAGTACTTC. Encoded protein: CAPGTGACEQYF.

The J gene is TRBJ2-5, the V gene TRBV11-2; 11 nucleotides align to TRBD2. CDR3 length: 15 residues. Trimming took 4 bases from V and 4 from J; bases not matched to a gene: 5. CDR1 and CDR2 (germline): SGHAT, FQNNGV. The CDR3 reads CASSSGTSGIETQYF. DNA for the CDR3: TGTGCCAGCAGCTCCGGGACTAGCGGAATAGAGACCCAGTACTTC.